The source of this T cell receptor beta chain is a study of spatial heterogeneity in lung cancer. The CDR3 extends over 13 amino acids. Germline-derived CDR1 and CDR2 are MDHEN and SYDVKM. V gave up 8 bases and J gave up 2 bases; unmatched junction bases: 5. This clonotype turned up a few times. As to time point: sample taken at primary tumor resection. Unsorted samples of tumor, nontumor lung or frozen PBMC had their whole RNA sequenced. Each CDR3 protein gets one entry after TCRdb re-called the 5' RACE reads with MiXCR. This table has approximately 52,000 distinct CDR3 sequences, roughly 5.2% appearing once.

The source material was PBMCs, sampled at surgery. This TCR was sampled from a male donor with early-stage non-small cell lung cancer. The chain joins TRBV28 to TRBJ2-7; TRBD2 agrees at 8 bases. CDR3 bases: TGTGCCAGCCACTCGGGAGGGGCCTACGAGCAGTACTTC. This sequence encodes CASHSGGAYEQYF.